Shown below are 15 T cell receptor beta chains from a single sample sequenced in a study of blood T cells in healthy people across ages (dated by TCRdb to between 2014 and 2016). The receptor library was made with 5' RACE. The data were produced on an Illumina HiSeq 2500. A second PCR of roughly 6 to 11 cycles was run with a J-beta primer mix and a sample-barcoded 5' primer. TCRdb reprocessed the public reads (quality trimming at Q25 with fastp, clone calling with MiXCR) and kept in-frame beta chains. Entries that share a CDR3 protein sequence are merged under the most common genes and DNA. This sample comprises 700,000 or so distinct CDR3 sequences, about a fifth of them detected only once. The ten largest clones add up to 22% of the sample. The sequenced sample was blood. The receptors derive from a man between 65 and 80 years old in good health.

This clonotype appeared many times. V and J are TRBV12-3 or TRBV12-4 and TRBJ1-1, with TRBD1 matching over 9 bases. The trim removed 6 bases at V and 0 bases at J, leaving 5 bases unmatched. CDR3 length: 15 residues. The CDR3 bases are TGTGCCAGCAGCCCCGGGACAGGGATGAACACTGAAGCTTTCTTT. This sequence encodes CASSPGTGMNTEAFF.

In this sample, this clonotype turned up once. The chain links TRBV5-1 to TRBJ2-3; D may be TRBD2 (5 bases). V was cut by 0 bases and J by 1 base, with 9 bases left in between. Germline assignment: CDR1 SGHRS and CDR2 YFSETQ. The CDR3 extends over 15 amino acids. CDR3 residues: CASSLAWGGTDTQYF. DNA of the CDR3: TGCGCCAGCAGCTTGGCTTGGGGAGGCACAGATACGCAGTATTTT.

In this sample, this clonotype turned up once. The rearrangement joins TRBV11-2 to TRBJ1-2, with D perhaps TRBD1 (6 bases). The CDR3 spans 15 residues. Germline-derived CDR1 and CDR2 are SGHAT and FQNNGV. The V and J ends lost 3 bases and 2 bases respectively, with 13 bases between them. DNA of the CDR3: TGTGCCAGCAGCTTCACAGGGCCCCAGAACTATGGCTACACCTTC. Protein: CASSFTGPQNYGYTF.

This sequence joins TRBV5-1 and TRBJ2-3; D perhaps matches TRBD2 (6 bases). CDR1 SGHRS and CDR2 YFSETQ come from the germline V gene. Trimming cost V 0 bases and J 4 bases, with 12 bases left between them. The CDR3 sequence is 15 residues long. The CDR3 DNA follows: TGCGCCAGCAGCTTGGAGCGGGCGTTACCAGATACGCAGTATTTT. It codes for CASSLERALPDTQYF.

This clonotype was detected a few times. The chain uses TRBV2 and TRBJ2-5, with D perhaps matching TRBD2 (5 bases). V was shortened by 5 bases and J by 7 bases, with 14 bases between the two germline ends. The CDR3 covers 13 residues. The germline gives CDR1 SNHLY, CDR2 FYNNEI. The CDR3 DNA reads as TGTGCCAGCAGTTTTGGGGAGTCTAGGACCCAGTACTTC. It translates to CASSFGESRTQYF.

CDR3 in DNA: TGTGCCAGCAGCTTAGGAGCGGGGACGGCAGATACGCAGTATTTT. Translating gives CASSLGAGTADTQYF. This chain connects TRBV7-9 to TRBJ2-3; 7 bases are shared with TRBD2. The CDR3 runs 15 residues. Germline CDR1 SEHNR, CDR2 FQNEAQ (reference sequence). V gave up 1 base and J gave up 4 bases; unmatched junction bases: 5.

The table lists this clonotype with many counts. The chain employs TRBV20-1 and TRBJ1-4; D is unresolved. V was clipped by 5 bases and J by 4 bases, with 11 bases between them. The CDR3 sequence is 13 residues long. From germline, CDR1 is DFQATT and CDR2 SNEGSKA (reference sequence). The CDR3: CSAGRRFNEKLFF. In DNA form, the CDR3 reads TGCAGTGCTGGGCGACGGTTTAATGAAAAACTGTTTTTT.

Comment on this clonotype: Likely a read error: the CDR3 ends without its conserved phenylalanine or tryptophan. The chain recombines TRBV12-3 or TRBV12-4 with TRBJ2-3; D is possibly TRBD2 (6 bases). This CDR3 comprises 15 residues. Trimming took 5 bases from V and 4 from J, leaving 16 bases between them. The CDR3 bases are TGTGCCAGCAGTGCTCAGGGAGGCACGGCAGATACGCAGTATTCT. It specifies CASSAQGGTADTQYS.

This clonotype was counted between two and nine times. The chain has TRBV29-1 and TRBJ2-5; D possibly corresponds to TRBD2 (5 bases). Trimming took 3 bases from V and 2 from J, leaving 25 bases between them. The CDR3 loop spans 18 amino acids. In germline, CDR1 is SQVTM, CDR2 ANQGSEA. The CDR3 loop is CSVEWGVRPPIRQETQYF. The CDR3 region has the DNA TGCAGCGTTGAGTGGGGAGTTAGACCCCCAATCCGTCAAGAGACCCAGTACTTC.

This clonotype was seen a handful of times. The chain joins TRBV3-1 to TRBJ2-6, with D unresolved. CDR1 is LGHDT, CDR2 YNNKEL, per germline (reference sequence). Trimming left V 4 bases short and J 0 bases short, with 7 bases between. CDR3 length equals 15 residues. CDR3 in amino acids: CASSPVYSGANVLTF. Written as DNA, the CDR3 is TGTGCCAGCAGCCCAGTATACTCTGGGGCCAACGTCCTGACTTTC.

The CDR3 is CASSVVTGGQLAEQFF. The CDR3 bases are TGTGCCAGCAGCGTGGTGACAGGGGGGCAATTAGCTGAGCAGTTCTTC. The chain combines TRBV7-2 with TRBJ2-1; TRBD1 matches 9 bases. The V gene's germline CDR1 is SGHTA and CDR2 FQGNSA. Trimming took 5 bases from V and 9 from J; bases not matched to a gene: 14. The CDR3 contains 16 residues. The variable domain in full, completed from reference TRBV7-2 and TRBJ2-1, reads GAGVSQSPSNKVTEKGKDVELRCDPISGHTALYWYRQSLGQGLEFLIYFQGNSAPDKSGLPSDRFSAERTGGSVSTLTIQRTQQEDSAVYLCASSVVTGGQLAEQFFGPGTRLTVL.

This clonotype has only one observation. The chain employs TRBV12-3 or TRBV12-4 and TRBJ2-3, with D hard to call. The ends were cut back, 6 bases at V and 4 bases at J, with 17 bases in the middle. This CDR3 has 15 amino acids. The CDR3: CASSPNPQIADTQYF. CDR3 nucleotide sequence: TGTGCCAGCAGCCCGAACCCACAGATCGCAGATACGCAGTATTTT.

This chain joins TRBV11-2 and TRBJ2-1, with D hard to call. CDR1 is SGHAT and CDR2 is FQNNGV in the germline V gene. The CDR3 totals 16 residues. Trimming took 7 bases from V and 2 from J, leaving 18 bases between them. The CDR3 protein is CASNKGSAGAYNEQFF. CDR3 bases: TGTGCCAGCAACAAAGGGTCAGCAGGAGCCTACAATGAGCAGTTCTTC.

The chain recombines TRBV7-9 with TRBJ2-3, with 8 bases that match TRBD2. The V and J ends lost 2 bases and 3 bases, in that order; junction bases with no gene match: 4. CDR3 length: 15 amino acids. Germline V lookup: CDR1 SEHNR, CDR2 FQNEAQ (reference sequence). This chain's CDR3 is CASSLWAGGTDTQYF. The CDR3 nucleotides are TGTGCCAGCAGCTTATGGGCGGGAGGAACAGATACGCAGTATTTT.

The J gene is TRBJ2-3, the V gene TRBV20-1; the match to TRBD1 covers 8 bases. The CDR3 is 13 amino acids. The ends lost 7 bases at V and 6 bases at J; junction bases unmatched: 9. Germline CDR1 DFQATT, CDR2 SNEGSKA (reference sequence). The CDR3 bases are TGCAGTGGTCCGGGACAGGTAACTGATACGCAGTATTTT. As protein: CSGPGQVTDTQYF.